This T cell receptor (beta chain) is from a study of neurological immune-mediated disorders. Study-level findings and limits: The most TCR clonal expansion was seen in HTLV-1-associated myelopathy, whereas the least was seen in multiple sclerosis, below the level in healthy controls.

For this clonotype: Antigen: not known. This sequence may be a read error, since a much larger clone differs from it by one base.

Time point indicated: longitudinal time-point 3. From 2 million PBMCs stored at -80 C, the unsorted libraries were generated. It was by 5'RACE with 10-nucleotide random UMIs that the cDNA was made. TCRdb independently ran MiXCR on the 5' RACE reads; one entry per CDR3 protein. The sample shows some 43,000 distinct CDR3 sequences, approximately 12% of them seen only once. Per germline, CDR1 SGHRS and CDR2 YFSETQ. The V and J ends lost 3 bases and 0 bases respectively, with 12 bases between them. The CDR3 contains 15 residues. The receptor comes from a male donor with HTLV-1-associated myelopathy (HAM/TSP). The sample comprised PBMCs. This sequence joins TRBV5-1 and TRBJ1-1; D is uncertain. The CDR3 sequence: CASSSTADLNTEAFF. CDR3 sequence (DNA): TGCGCCAGCAGCTCCACTGCCGACTTGAACACTGAAGCTTTCTTT.